The present entry profiles one TCR beta chain with its context. Its target is not known. The sample providers were healthy Caucasian people from Russia, aged about 6 to 90. This entry belongs to a study of blood T cells in healthy people across ages. Through a sample-barcoded 5' primer and a J-beta primer mix, a second PCR was run for roughly 7 to 12 cycles. TCRdb re-called the 5' RACE reads with MiXCR, one entry per CDR3 protein. Seen here are about 1.6 million distinct CDR3 sequences, roughly 32% observed once, and the top ten hold roughly 12%. This CDR3 has 15 amino acids. The V and J ends lost 5 bases and 3 bases, in that order; junction bases with no gene match: 12. From germline, CDR1 is DFQATT and CDR2 SNEGSKA (reference sequence). Study findings and constraints: No one knew whether donors had CMV, which possibly confounded expanded clonotype changes.

The sample was blood. The clonotype was recovered from a woman in her 30s in good health. The chain combines TRBV20-1 with TRBJ1-2; the match to TRBD1 covers 7 bases. The CDR3 region is CSAHLRGLKDYGYTF. DNA of the CDR3: TGCAGTGCTCACCTCAGGGGGTTAAAGGACTATGGCTACACCTTC.